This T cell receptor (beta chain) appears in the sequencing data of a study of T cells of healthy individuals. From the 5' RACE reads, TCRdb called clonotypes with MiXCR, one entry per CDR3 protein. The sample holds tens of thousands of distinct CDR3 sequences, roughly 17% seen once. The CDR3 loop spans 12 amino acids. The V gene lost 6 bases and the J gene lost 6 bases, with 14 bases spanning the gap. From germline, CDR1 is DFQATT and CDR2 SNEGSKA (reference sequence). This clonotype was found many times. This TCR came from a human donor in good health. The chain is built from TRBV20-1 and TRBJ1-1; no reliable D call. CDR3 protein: CSAAGGRSEAFF. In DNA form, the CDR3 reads TGCAGTGCAGCGGGCGGGAGGTCTGAAGCTTTCTTT.